This TCR beta chain was found in a study of Graves' ophthalmopathy and Graves' hyperthyroidism. Clinical symptoms, serum thyroxine, TRAb, thyroid ultrasound and orbital computed tomography were relied on for diagnosis. This clonotype was observed many times. As yet, its antigen is unknown. Study outcomes and limitations: Ophthalmopathy cases were distinguished from stable hyperthyroidism by a 13-signature model, reaching around 90% sensitivity and about 80% specificity. A majority of expanded thyroid clonotypes exceeding 0.001 frequency were likewise present in blood.

Using RNA transcripts, the TCR beta CDR3 regions were amplified. HTBI primers were employed in first-round RT-PCR, then a second-round multiplex PCR followed. TCRdb passed the multiplex PCR reads through MiXCR, listing each CDR3 protein once. This sample has roughly 400,000 distinct CDR3 sequences, with 15% to 20% found just once. This TCR was recovered from a woman under 30 with Graves' ophthalmopathy. The material sequenced was peripheral blood.

CDR3 nucleotides: TGTGCCACCAGTGATGCCGGGACACCCTTCGGGGAGACCCAGTACTTC. It codes for CATSDAGTPFGETQYF. This chain connects TRBV24-1 to TRBJ2-5, with a possible D match to TRBD1 (6 bases). V shed 3 bases and J shed 5 bases, with 18 bases lying between them. This CDR3 contains 16 residues. CDR1 is KGHDR and CDR2 is SFDVKD in the germline V gene.